The clone carrying this TCR beta chain was found many times. Its antigen remains unknown. These data belong to a study of CD8 T cells in ankylosing spondylitis. The CDR3 totals 16 residues. Trimming cost V 2 bases and J 7 bases, with 18 bases left between them. Germline CDR1 reads SGDLS; CDR2 reads YYNGEE. Findings of the study overall: Reportedly, matched ankylosing spondylitis synovial fluid was significantly enriched for disease-linked clones.

TCRdb reanalysed the 5' RACE reads using MiXCR and keeps one entry per CDR3 protein. Among around 42,000 distinct CDR3 sequences listed, 2.7% were seen once. The TCR was taken from a male donor with ankylosing spondylitis or in good health (not recorded which). The chain is built from TRBV9 and TRBJ2-2; possibly TRBD2 for D (6 bases). The sample was blood, either unsorted or a sorted T cell fraction (not recorded which). The CDR3 region is CASSVGGTRGDGELFF. DNA of the CDR3: TGTGCCAGCAGCGTGGGGGGAACTAGAGGTGACGGGGAGCTGTTTTTT.